Each of the 13 T cell receptor beta chains below was sequenced from the same sample in a study of T cell responses to AZD1222 COVID-19 vaccine. The method was immunoSEQ multiplex PCR; TCRdb's version includes in-frame clones alone and lacks a portion of them. Of around 99,000 clones in the sample, roughly 92% were seen once. This material consisted of peripheral blood, taken 28 days after the second AZD1222 dose. The receptors were sampled from an adult who received the AZD1222 COVID-19 vaccine.

This chain links TRBV2 with TRBJ2-1, with 7 nucleotides matching TRBD1. V was clipped by 8 bases and J by 6 bases; unmatched bases: 10. The CDR3 contains 14 residues. Germline CDR1 and CDR2: SNHLY and FYNNEI. For the CDR3, the DNA is TGTGCCAGCGGAGCACAGGGGTTCGGCAATGAGCAGTTCTTC. Protein product: CASGAQGFGNEQFF.

The chain carries TRBV5-4 and TRBJ2-1; 8 positions agree with TRBD2. V trimming: 9 bases; J trimming: 5 bases; junction bases outside the gene matches: 13. The CDR3 sequence is 15 residues long. Germline V gives CDR1 SGHNT, CDR2 YYREEE (reference sequence). CDR3 DNA: TGTGCCACCGTCGTTCAGCGGGAGCTAAACAATGAGCAGTTCTTC. It specifies CATVVQRELNNEQFF.

The chain uses TRBV7-3 and TRBJ2-3; D possibly corresponds to TRBD2 (5 bases). Germline V gene lookup returns CDR1 SGHTA and CDR2 FQGTGA. V lost 2 bases, J lost 0 bases, and 6 bases lay in between. The CDR3 totals 14 residues. CDR3 nucleotide sequence: TGTGCCAGCAGCTTACGCGGGAGCACAGATACGCAGTATTTT. Translating gives CASSLRGSTDTQYF.

This sequence joins TRBV14 and TRBJ2-7, with 9 nucleotides matching TRBD2. The CDR3 length is 15 residues. Germline V gene sequence: CDR1 SGHDN, CDR2 FVKESK. V shed 7 bases and J 3 bases; nucleotides not matched to a gene: 10. The CDR3: CASKRSGTSRYEQYF. DNA for the CDR3: TGTGCCAGCAAAAGGTCCGGGACTAGCCGCTACGAGCAGTACTTC. Filled out from reference TRBV14 and TRBJ2-7, the complete variable domain reads EAGVTQFPSHSVIEKGQTVTLRCDPISGHDNLYWYRRVMGKEIKFLLHFVKESKQDESGMPNNRFLAERTGGTYSTLKVQPAELEDSGVYFCASKRSGTSRYEQYFGPGTRLTVT.

V usage is TRBV29-1 and J usage is TRBJ2-3; D is ambiguous. The V end was cut by 0 bases, the J end by 6 bases, with 7 bases between. The CDR3 has 12 amino acids. Germline lookup yields CDR1 SQVTM and CDR2 ANQGSEA. The CDR3 loop reads CSVEDQRDTQYF. The CDR3 DNA follows: TGCAGCGTTGAAGATCAGAGGGATACGCAGTATTTT.

The chain has TRBV27 and TRBJ1-4; D is perhaps TRBD1 (5 bases). CDR3 size: 16 residues. From germline, CDR1 is MNHEY and CDR2 SMNVEV (reference sequence). Between the trimmed V and J ends, which lost 5 bases and 10 bases, there was a span of 23 bases. In DNA, the CDR3 is TGTGCCAGCAGTATCTCGGGACGCGGTCAATATGGAAAACTGTTTTTT. Its translation: CASSISGRGQYGKLFF.

In this sample, this clone turned up once. The chain links TRBV5-4 to TRBJ1-2; 8 nucleotides match TRBD1. Germline CDR1 is SGHNT and CDR2 is YYREEE (reference sequence). V lost 0 bases to trimming and J lost 4 bases; unmatched junction nucleotides: 5. The CDR3 is 15 amino acids. The CDR3 loop is CASSLDGTGGYGYTF. The CDR3 DNA sequence: TGTGCCAGCAGCTTGGATGGGACAGGCGGCTATGGCTACACCTTC.

The CDR3 loop is CASSRDPDLQGYTF. The CDR3 nucleotides are TGCGCCAGCAGTCGGGACCCGGATTTACAGGGCTACACCTTC. The chain joins TRBV5-1 to TRBJ1-2; weak D call: TRBD1 (5 bases). Germline values: CDR1 SGHRS, CDR2 YFSETQ. Trimming left V 5 bases short and J 8 bases short, with 19 bases between. The CDR3 consists of 14 residues.

The gene calls are TRBV6-5 and TRBJ2-7, with 8 bases lining up with TRBD1. After removal of 6 bases from V and 5 bases from J, the junction contained 6 bases not matched to a gene. Germline V CDR1 and CDR2: MNHEY, SVGAGI. The CDR3 consists of 13 residues. CDR3 amino acids: CASRAGQGDEQYF. In DNA form, the CDR3 reads TGTGCCAGCAGGGCCGGACAGGGAGACGAGCAGTACTTC.

The chain joins TRBV24-1 to TRBJ2-3, with 10 bases fitting TRBD2. CDR3 length equals 19 residues. The V gene's germline CDR1 is KGHDR and CDR2 SFDVKD. The V and J ends lost 0 bases and 3 bases, in that order; junction bases with no gene match: 11. The CDR3: CATSDLHRWVAGGTDTQYF. CDR3 sequence (DNA): TGTGCCACCAGTGATTTGCATCGGTGGGTAGCGGGAGGTACAGATACGCAGTATTTT.

V usage is TRBV18 and J usage is TRBJ1-2, with TRBD1 matching 7 bases. V was pared by 2 bases and J by 0 bases, with 9 bases of the junction left unmatched. This CDR3 region has 17 residues. From germline, CDR1 is KGHSH and CDR2 LQKENI. The CDR3 nucleotides are TGTGCCAGCTCACCATATTCGGACAGGATATCTAACTATGGCTACACCTTC. Its translation is CASSPYSDRISNYGYTF.

The CDR3 DNA is TGTGCCAGCAGTGAAGTATTCCCGAGCCGGGCCGGGACTAGCGGAGGTGAGACCCAGTACTTC. Its protein product is CASSEVFPSRAGTSGGETQYF. The chain combines TRBV6-1 with TRBJ2-5; 11 bases are shared with TRBD2. The CDR3 spans 21 residues. The germline V gene has CDR1 MNHNS and CDR2 SASEGT. V was pared by 1 base and J by 5 bases, with 21 bases of the junction left unmatched.

The J gene is TRBJ2-4, the V gene TRBV7-9; D uncertain. This CDR3 has 12 residues. The V end lost 3 bases, the J end lost 9 bases, and 9 bases lay between the germline ends. Germline CDR1 is SEHNR and CDR2 is FQNEAQ (reference sequence). CDR3 protein: CASSFPGAIQYF. The CDR3 coding sequence is TGTGCCAGCAGCTTCCCGGGTGCCATTCAGTACTTC.